The 17 T cell receptor beta chains given below trace back to one sample, sequenced in a study of blood T cells in healthy people across ages. Next came a second PCR, run for about 7 to 12 cycles, which used a sample-barcoded 5' primer along with a J-beta primer mix. TCRdb recomputed calls from the 5' RACE reads with MiXCR, one row per CDR3 protein. The sample shows over 950,000 distinct CDR3 sequences, roughly 51% of them seen only once. Sequencing was carried out using blood. Source of these receptors: a woman in her fifties or sixties in good health.

The V gene is TRBV28, the J gene TRBJ2-7, with D tentatively TRBD1 (5 bases). The germline CDR1 and CDR2 sequences are MDHEN and SYDVKM. The ends were cut back, 5 bases at V and 1 base at J, with 15 bases in the middle. CDR3 length: 15 amino acids. The CDR3 reads CASSHGHQISYEQYF. DNA of the CDR3: TGTGCCAGCAGTCATGGACACCAAATTTCCTACGAGCAGTACTTC.

This clonotype showed up just a few times. This chain joins TRBV10-2 and TRBJ2-7, with TRBD2 identical over 10 bases. With V trimmed by 6 bases and J by 6 bases, 8 bases remained unmatched. Germline V gene sequence: CDR1 WSHSY, CDR2 SAAADI. The CDR3 is made up of 14 amino acids. The CDR3 spells CASSPAGGPLEQYF. The CDR3 DNA reads TGCGCCAGCAGCCCAGCGGGAGGGCCGCTCGAGCAGTACTTC.

This chain uses TRBV15 with TRBJ1-2, with D hard to call. The germline V gene has CDR1 LNHNV and CDR2 YYDKDF (reference sequence). This CDR3 contains 15 residues. The germline V and J ends were trimmed by 1 base and 4 bases, with 13 bases remaining between them. CDR3 loop: CATSRGFRSGYGYTF. The CDR3 bases are TGTGCCACCAGCAGAGGATTTAGGTCCGGCTATGGCTACACCTTC.

The CDR3 nucleotides read TGTGCCAGCAGGGGACTAGCGGAGGAGCAGTACTTC. Translated, it gives CASRGLAEEQYF. The gene calls are TRBV27 and TRBJ2-5; 11 nucleotides match TRBD2. CDR3 size: 12 residues. V shed 6 bases, J shed 11 bases, and the junction held 5 bases outside the gene matches. Germline lookup yields CDR1 MNHEY and CDR2 SMNVEV (reference sequence).

This chain uses TRBV5-1 with TRBJ2-1; 7 bases fit TRBD2. In germline, CDR1 is SGHRS, CDR2 YFSETQ. J lost 1 base, V lost 4 bases, and 11 bases had no gene match. The CDR3 consists of 17 residues. The CDR3 DNA reads TGCGCCAGCAGCCAGCTTGTGGTCGGGAGGTCCTACAATGAGCAGTTCTTC. This translates into CASSQLVVGRSYNEQFF.

This chain joins TRBV5-1 and TRBJ1-1; D remains unclear. The V gene's germline CDR1 is SGHRS and CDR2 YFSETQ. V was cut by 0 bases and J by 1 base, with 7 bases left in between. The length of the CDR3 is 14 residues. DNA of the CDR3: TGCGCCAGCAGCTTGGTCCAAACGAACACTGAAGCTTTCTTT. Amino acids: CASSLVQTNTEAFF.

The chain is built from TRBV11-2 and TRBJ2-1; D tentatively reads TRBD1 or TRBD2 (5 bases each). The germline V gene encodes CDR1 SGHAT and CDR2 FQNNGV. With 1 base removed from V and 3 bases from J, the gap between germline ends came to 28 bases. The CDR3 contains 21 residues. CDR3 amino acids: CASSLVGVGRVHGQDYNEQFF. The CDR3 coding sequence is TGTGCCAGCAGCTTAGTCGGGGTGGGACGGGTACACGGGCAGGACTACAATGAGCAGTTCTTC. Variable domain in full (rest from reference TRBV11-2 and TRBJ2-1): EAGVAQSPRYKIIEKRQSVAFWCNPISGHATLYWYQQILGQGPKLLIQFQNNGVVDDSQLPKDRFSAERLKGVDSTLKIQPAKLEDSAVYLCASSLVGVGRVHGQDYNEQFFGPGTRLTVL.

About this clonotype: A read error may be the cause here, since a much bigger clone is one base away. V is TRBV20-1 and J is TRBJ2-5; 13 nucleotides align to TRBD2. Germline V CDR1 and CDR2: DFQATT, SNEGSKA (reference sequence). After removal of 6 bases from V and 11 bases from J, the junction contained 15 bases not matched to a gene. The CDR3 loop spans 15 amino acids. DNA of the CDR3: TGCAGTGCCACCGGACTAGCGGGAGTAGTGAATGAGCAGTACTTC. It encodes CSATGLAGVVNEQYF.

CDR3 amino acids: CASRDDGDYTDTQYF. In nucleotides, the CDR3 is TGTGCCAGCAGGGATGACGGAGACTACACAGATACGCAGTATTTT. This chain connects TRBV7-9 to TRBJ2-3; perhaps TRBD2 as D (5 bases). Trimming removed 6 bases from V and 2 bases from J, with 15 bases in between. The V gene's germline CDR1 is SEHNR and CDR2 FQNEAQ (reference sequence). The CDR3 contains 15 residues.

V usage is TRBV6-5 and J usage is TRBJ2-1; D is unclear. This CDR3 has 13 amino acids. Trimming shortened V by 1 base and J by 5 bases, and 6 bases separated the two germline ends. The germline V gene encodes CDR1 MNHEY and CDR2 SVGAGI. CDR3 sequence: CASSYYSNNEQFF. In nucleotides, the CDR3 is TGTGCCAGCAGTTACTACTCGAACAATGAGCAGTTCTTC.

A single count supports this clonotype. The chain joins TRBV10-3 to TRBJ1-3; 9 nucleotides agree with TRBD1. This CDR3 has 15 amino acids. Germline-derived CDR1 and CDR2 are ENHRY and SYGVKD. Germline trimming cut 10 bases from V and 0 bases from J; bases unmatched to any gene: 7. CDR3 amino acids: CATRTGDYSGNTIYF. In DNA, the CDR3 is TGTGCCACAAGGACAGGGGACTACTCTGGAAACACCATATATTTT.

This clonotype was seen only a few times. This chain joins TRBV14 and TRBJ2-7; TRBD2 aligns across 7 bases. The V and J ends lost 2 bases and 3 bases, in that order; junction bases with no gene match: 4. The CDR3 length is 14 residues. Germline CDR1 SGHDN, CDR2 FVKESK. DNA for the CDR3: TGTGCCAGCAGCCAACTAGCGGAAGGCTACGAGCAGTACTTC. It codes for CASSQLAEGYEQYF.

The CDR3 region is CASSQKERTPLFENQPQHF. The CDR3 region has the DNA TGTGCCAGCAGCCAAAAGGAGAGGACACCACTTTTTGAAAATCAGCCCCAGCATTTT. This rearrangement joins TRBV4-2 to TRBJ1-5; the D gene is possibly TRBD1 (5 bases). Trimming took 2 bases from V and 4 from J, leaving 24 bases between them. This CDR3 spans 19 amino acids. Germline-derived CDR1 and CDR2 are LGHNA and YNFKEQ.

The count of this clonotype is one. The CDR3: CASSSLRPRDGGESGANVLTF. The CDR3 DNA reads as TGTGCCAGCAGTTCCTTACGCCCCCGGGACGGGGGAGAATCTGGGGCCAACGTCCTGACTTTC. V is TRBV12-3 or TRBV12-4 and J is TRBJ2-6; TRBD2 might be the D (6 bases). Trimming pared 4 bases from V and 1 base from J, leaving 26 bases between. The CDR3 has 21 residues.

The chain joins TRBV5-1 to TRBJ1-1, with 8 bases lining up with TRBD1. The germline gives CDR1 SGHRS, CDR2 YFSETQ. The CDR3 extends over 16 amino acids. V shed 4 bases, J shed 1 base, and the junction held 9 bases outside the gene matches. Here the CDR3 reads CASSLGQGLRNTEAFF. The CDR3 DNA reads TGCGCCAGCAGCCTCGGACAGGGTCTGAGGAACACTGAAGCTTTCTTT.

The V gene is TRBV5-6, the J gene TRBJ2-3; no reliable D call. This CDR3 has 12 amino acids. Germline loops: CDR1 SGHDT, CDR2 YYEEEE. V was clipped by 7 bases and J by 7 bases, with 13 bases between them. The CDR3 sequence is CASPFSWHTQYF. As DNA, the CDR3 is TGTGCCAGCCCATTCAGTTGGCATACGCAGTATTTT.

This clonotype has only a few counts. The V and J genes are TRBV27 and TRBJ2-7; the D is unclear. Trimming took off 4 bases at V and 2 bases at J, with 9 bases between the two ends. The CDR3 loop spans 13 amino acids. Germline CDR1 is MNHEY and CDR2 is SMNVEV (reference sequence). The CDR3 loop reads CASSSTGAYEQYF. The CDR3 nucleotides are TGTGCCAGCAGTTCGACCGGCGCCTACGAGCAGTACTTC.